This TCR beta chain comes out of a study of T cells in Graves' hyperthyroidism and ophthalmopathy. The V gene lost 4 bases and the J gene lost 5 bases, with 15 bases spanning the gap. CDR1 and CDR2 (germline): SGHNT, YYREEE (reference sequence). The CDR3 covers 14 residues. This clonotype was detected many times. TCR beta CDR3 regions were amplified from RNA transcripts. The TCR CDR3 first-round RT-PCR relied on the HTBI primer set. Each CDR3 protein gets one entry after TCRdb re-called the multiplex PCR reads with MiXCR. Among about 37,000 distinct CDR3 sequences listed, around 56% were seen once. Sequencing was performed on blood. The source of this sequence is a man in his forties with Graves' ophthalmopathy. The gene calls are TRBV5-4 and TRBJ2-5, with D unclear. The DNA of the CDR3 is TGTGCCAGCAGCCCCCCGGGTCTCGGGGAGACCCAGTACTTC. It codes for CASSPPGLGETQYF.